These 16 T cell receptor beta chains were all obtained from the same sample, sequenced in a study of OX40 agonist ivuxolimab in advanced cancers. Using immunoSEQ multiplex PCR, the repertoire was profiled, and TCRdb retains in-frame clones only, with some absent. In the table there are about 70,000 clones, roughly 88% of which are singletons. Here the sequenced sample was CD4+ or CD8+ T cells sorted from blood, taken in a trial of the OX40 agonist ivuxolimab. The source of these receptors is an adult with an advanced solid tumor such as melanoma, head and neck, liver or kidney cancer.

This clone was observed once. J is TRBJ1-2 and V is TRBV5-1, with D possibly TRBD1 on 5 matching bases. The CDR3 length is 11 residues. V lost 2 bases and J lost 7, with 6 bases in between. Germline V gene sequence: CDR1 SGHRS, CDR2 YFSETQ. Written as DNA, the CDR3 is TGCGCCAGCAGCTTCCAGGGTGGCTACACCTTC. This sequence encodes CASSFQGGYTF.

The V gene is TRBV7-8, the J gene TRBJ1-3; D unclear. The germline CDR1 and CDR2 sequences are SGHVS and FQNEAQ. This CDR3 region has 13 residues. Trimming removed 5 bases from V and 4 bases from J, with 9 bases in between. The CDR3 DNA reads as TGTGCCAGCAGCCCCCGAGTAGGAAACACCATATATTTT. It is translated as CASSPRVGNTIYF.

CDR3 residues: CASSLGLAAYNEQFF. DNA for the CDR3: TGTGCCAGCAGCCTGGGACTAGCGGCCTACAATGAGCAGTTCTTC. The chain recombines TRBV5-5 with TRBJ2-1; TRBD2 matches at 11 bases. This CDR3 has 15 amino acids. V dropped 4 bases and J dropped 2; count of bases not matched to a gene: 2. Germline lookup yields CDR1 SGHKS and CDR2 YYEKEE (reference sequence).

The chain recombines TRBV15 with TRBJ2-1, with 13 bases lining up with TRBD2. The germline gives CDR1 LNHNV, CDR2 YYDKDF (reference sequence). The CDR3 has 16 amino acids. Trimming at V came to 2 bases and at J to 3 bases, leaving 1 base not matched to a gene. The CDR3 bases are TGTGCCACCAGCAGATGGACTAGCGGGGGCTACAATGAGCAGTTCTTC. Translation gives CATSRWTSGGYNEQFF.

This clone was seen a few times. V and J are TRBV2 and TRBJ1-6; D ambiguous. The germline V gene has CDR1 SNHLY and CDR2 FYNNEI. The CDR3 covers 13 residues. The V end lost 4 bases, the J end lost 4 bases, and 5 bases lay between the germline ends. CDR3 bases: TGTGCCAGCAGTGCACAGTATAATTCACCCCTCCACTTT. Translating it yields CASSAQYNSPLHF.

The gene calls are TRBV28 and TRBJ2-2, with 11 positions matching TRBD1. Germline V gene lookup returns CDR1 MDHEN and CDR2 SYDVKM. The CDR3 contains 16 residues. Losses at the gene ends were 6 bases for V and 4 bases for J; bases not matched to a gene: 7. CDR3 DNA sequence: TGTGCCAGCAGGGTCTCCGGGACAGGGGGCACCGGGGAGCTGTTTTTT. Amino acid sequence: CASRVSGTGGTGELFF.

The rearrangement uses TRBV19 and TRBJ1-5; the D is unclear. Germline V lookup: CDR1 LNHDA, CDR2 SQIVND (reference sequence). V gave up 5 bases and J gave up 3 bases, with 8 bases separating them. There are 13 residues in the CDR3. The CDR3 nucleotides read TGTGCCAGTAGTCCGGCCTACAATCAGCCCCAGCATTTT. Residues: CASSPAYNQPQHF.

This clone was observed a handful of times. The chain carries TRBV9 and TRBJ2-7; a weak D match, TRBD1 (5 bases). CDR1 and CDR2 (germline): SGDLS, YYNGEE. This CDR3 is built from 14 residues. The ends were cut back, 1 base at V and 2 bases at J, with 10 bases in the middle. CDR3 region: CASSVTPGTYEQYF. The CDR3 DNA sequence: TGTGCCAGCAGCGTAACCCCAGGGACCTACGAGCAGTACTTC.

The rearrangement uses TRBV7-3 and TRBJ2-5; TRBD2 matches 14 bases. With 8 bases clipped from V and 4 bases from J, the junction kept 0 bases outside the gene matches. Germline CDR1 SGHTA, CDR2 FQGTGA. This CDR3 is 13 amino acids long. CDR3 bases: TGTGCCAGCGGGACTAGCGGGGGAGAGACCCAGTACTTC. Its protein product is CASGTSGGETQYF.

The V call is TRBV7-8, the J call TRBJ2-2; TRBD1 aligns across 7 bases. This CDR3 comprises 15 residues. Germline V gene lookup returns CDR1 SGHVS and CDR2 FQNEAQ. Trimming cost V 1 base and J 7 bases; bases outside gene matches: 6. CDR3 in amino acids: CASSLGWDSNGELFF. The CDR3 DNA sequence: TGTGCCAGCAGCTTAGGGTGGGACAGTAACGGGGAGCTGTTTTTT.

This clone was seen only once. The chain has TRBV21-1 and TRBJ2-2; the D call of TRBD2 is as the table states it, not checked on the DNA. TRBV21-1 is classified as a pseudogene. The CDR3 length is 18 residues. CDR3 bases: TGTGCCAGCTCGACGTATTGGACTAGCGGACCGAACACCGGGGAGCTGTTTTTT. Its protein is CASSTYWTSGPNTGELFF.

This chain links TRBV18 with TRBJ2-6; D ambiguous. This CDR3 spans 15 amino acids. Germline CDR1 reads KGHSH; CDR2 reads LQKENI. Between the trimmed V and J ends, which lost 1 base and 4 bases, there was a span of 8 bases. CDR3 residues: CASSPRGTGANVLTF. In DNA form, the CDR3 reads TGTGCCAGCTCACCACGGGGAACCGGGGCCAACGTCCTGACTTTC.

The chain combines TRBV28 with TRBJ1-5, with a possible D match to TRBD1 (6 bases). The CDR3 covers 16 residues. The V end was cut by 3 bases, the J end by 2 bases, with 14 bases between. Germline V gene data show CDR1 as MDHEN and CDR2 as SYDVKM. DNA of the CDR3: TGTGCCAGCAGTTTCCGCTGGACAGCCGGCAATCAGCCCCAGCATTTT. This gives the protein CASSFRWTAGNQPQHF.

The chain is built from TRBV6-1 and TRBJ2-5; D ambiguous. The J call may be in error: the DNA end matches TRBJ2-7 better. Germline loops: CDR1 MNHNS, CDR2 SASEGT. The CDR3 contains 14 residues. This chain's CDR3 is CASSLRTDAYEQYF. DNA of the CDR3: TGTGCCAGCAGCCTGCGGACGGACGCCTACGAGCAGTACTTC.

The chain employs TRBV5-1 and TRBJ2-2; 11 nucleotides align to TRBD2. V lost 2 bases to trimming and J lost 4 bases; unmatched junction nucleotides: 1. The germline CDR1 and CDR2 sequences are SGHRS and YFSETQ. The CDR3 consists of 15 residues. The CDR3 loop is CASSLTSGGTGELFF. The CDR3 region has the DNA TGCGCCAGCAGCTTAACTAGCGGGGGCACCGGGGAGCTGTTTTTT. Based on the CDR3 plus reference TRBV5-1 and TRBJ2-2, the full variable domain is KAGVTQTPRYLIKTRGQQVTLSCSPISGHRSVSWYQQTPGQGLQFLFEYFSETQRNKGNFPGRFSGRQFSNSRSEMNVSTLELGDSALYLCASSLTSGGTGELFFGEGSRLTVL.

This clone was observed once. V is TRBV30 and J is TRBJ2-7; 8 nucleotides agree with TRBD2. Germline loops: CDR1 GTSNPN, CDR2 SVGIG (reference sequence). The CDR3 contains 11 residues. The CDR3 DNA sequence: TGTGCGGGAGGCGGGGGGTACGAGCAGTACTTC. Translating it yields CAGGGGYEQYF.